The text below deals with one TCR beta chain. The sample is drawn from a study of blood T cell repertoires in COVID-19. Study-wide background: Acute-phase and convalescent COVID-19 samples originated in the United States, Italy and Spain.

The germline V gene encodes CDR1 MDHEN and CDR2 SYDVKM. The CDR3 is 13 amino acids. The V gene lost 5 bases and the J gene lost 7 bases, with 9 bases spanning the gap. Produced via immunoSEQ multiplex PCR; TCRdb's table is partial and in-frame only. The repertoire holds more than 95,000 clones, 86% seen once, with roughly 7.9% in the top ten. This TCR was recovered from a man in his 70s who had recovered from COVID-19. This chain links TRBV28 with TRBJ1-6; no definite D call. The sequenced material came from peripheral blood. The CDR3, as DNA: TGTGCCAGCAGTCCGGTACGGAATTCACCCCTCCACTTT. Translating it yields CASSPVRNSPLHF.